The rows below give T cell receptor beta chains drawn from one sample of a study of shared clonotypes between healthy human individuals. TCRdb keeps only in-frame clones here, not all; method: immunoSEQ multiplex PCR. Of roughly 510,000 clones listed, approximately 79% were seen once; the top ten hold roughly an eighth. Material: PBMCs. The receptors here all came from a woman in her forties in good health. Some clones in this sample may be carry-over from other donors' samples. Both conserved end residues are part of each CDR3. A D gene is named only where the DNA matches it firmly. Rows give clone size only sometimes, using once, few, many, or a class for an expanded clone.

length: 13; D: -; J: TRBJ1-5; V: TRBV28; size: -; CDR3: CASILSWNQPQHF; DNA: TGTGCCAGCATCCTTTCGTGGAATCAGCCCCAGCATTTT
length: 14; D: -; J: TRBJ2-7; V: TRBV18; size: -; CDR3: CASSPPTGHREQYF; DNA: TGTGCCAGCTCACCACCGACAGGCCATCGGGAGCAGTACTTC
length: 15; D: -; J: TRBJ1-3; V: TRBV28; size: -; CDR3: CASSADFSSGNTIYF; DNA: TGTGCCAGCAGTGCGGACTTTAGCTCTGGAAACACCATATATTTT
length: 14; D: TRBD1; J: TRBJ1-5; V: TRBV28; size: -; CDR3: CASSFRGRRQPQHF; DNA: TGTGCCAGCAGTTTCAGGGGGCGCAGACAGCCCCAGCATTTT
length: 14; D: TRBD1; J: TRBJ1-2; V: TRBV19; size: -; CDR3: CASSLGGSNYGYTF; DNA: TGTGCCAGTAGCCTAGGGGGCTCGAACTATGGCTACACCTTC
length: 14; D: -; J: TRBJ2-7; V: TRBV5-1; size: -; CDR3: CASSLERPTYEQYF; DNA: TGCGCCAGCAGCTTGGAGCGGCCTACCTACGAGCAGTACTTC
length: 15; D: TRBD2; J: TRBJ2-5; V: TRBV6-6; size: few; CDR3: CASSLPTWTSPAQYF; DNA: TGTGCCAGCAGTTTACCTACCTGGACTAGCCCGGCCCAGTACTTC
length: 18; D: -; J: TRBJ2-5; V: TRBV28; size: -; CDR3: CASSLTALSGGRSETQYF; DNA: TGTGCCAGCAGTTTAACCGCCCTTTCGGGGGGCCGTTCTGAGACCCAGTACTTC
length: 15; D: -; J: TRBJ2-3; V: TRBV11-2; size: -; CDR3: CASSVRELSTDTQYF; DNA: TGTGCCAGCAGCGTCCGGGAACTCAGCACAGATACGCAGTATTTT
length: 15; D: -; J: TRBJ2-2; V: TRBV12-5; size: many; CDR3: CASGFLTDRTGELFF; DNA: TGTGCTAGTGGTTTTCTTACGGACCGCACCGGGGAGCTGTTTTTT
length: 15; D: TRBD2; J: TRBJ2-5; V: TRBV5-1; size: -; CDR3: CASSVLAGGQETQYF; DNA: TGCGCCAGCAGTGTTCTAGCGGGAGGGCAAGAGACCCAGTACTTC
length: 13; D: -; J: TRBJ1-2; V: TRBV5-4; size: many; CDR3: CASTAAWGYGYTF; DNA: TGTGCCAGCACGGCAGCCTGGGGCTATGGCTACACCTTC
length: 17; D: TRBD2; J: TRBJ2-5; V: TRBV27; size: -; CDR3: CASSLSGTSGRGETQYF; DNA: TGTGCCAGCAGTTTATCCGGGACTAGCGGGAGAGGAGAGACCCAGTACTTC
length: 14; D: TRBD2; J: TRBJ2-7; V: TRBV4-2; size: -; CDR3: CASSHRLAEYEQYF; DNA: TGTGCCAGCAGCCACCGACTAGCGGAGTACGAGCAGTACTTC
length: 13; D: -; J: TRBJ2-5; V: TRBV5-4; size: -; CDR3: CASSLGGQETQYF; DNA: TGTGCCAGCAGCTTGGGTGGGCAAGAGACCCAGTACTTC
length: 13; D: -; J: TRBJ1-1; V: TRBV6-1; size: -; CDR3: CASSGQENTEAFF; DNA: TGTGCCAGCAGTGGACAAGAGAACACTGAAGCTTTCTTT
length: 13; D: -; J: TRBJ1-5; V: TRBV18; size: -; CDR3: CASSPDRNQPQHF; DNA: TGTGCCAGCTCCCCCGACAGAAATCAGCCCCAGCATTTT
length: 16; D: TRBD1; J: TRBJ1-1; V: TRBV10-3; size: -; CDR3: CAISEFAGGGYTEAFF; DNA: TGTGCCATCAGTGAGTTTGCAGGGGGAGGATACACTGAAGCTTTCTTT
length: 16; D: TRBD1; J: TRBJ2-1; V: TRBV9; size: -; CDR3: CASSVSGTGKGNEQFF; DNA: TGTGCCAGCAGCGTCTCCGGGACAGGGAAAGGCAATGAGCAGTTCTTC
length: 14; D: -; J: TRBJ2-2; V: TRBV7-3; size: -; CDR3: CASGRGGLTGELFF; DNA: TGTGCCAGCGGTAGGGGAGGACTCACCGGGGAGCTGTTTTTT
length: 15; D: -; J: TRBJ1-5; V: TRBV19; size: -; CDR3: CASNFQQEGYQPQHF; DNA: TGTGCCAGTAATTTCCAGCAGGAGGGGTATCAGCCCCAGCATTTT
length: 17; D: TRBD2; J: TRBJ2-1; V: TRBV28; size: -; CDR3: CASSLVGLAGGYNEQFF; DNA: TGTGCCAGCAGTTTAGTAGGACTAGCGGGAGGATACAATGAGCAGTTCTTC
length: 14; D: TRBD1; J: TRBJ2-7; V: TRBV5-5; size: -; CDR3: CASSSGTGNNEQYF; DNA: TGTGCCAGCAGCTCCGGGACAGGGAACAACGAGCAGTACTTC
length: 17; D: -; J: TRBJ2-5; V: TRBV7-8; size: -; CDR3: CASSIEGQREGRETQYF; DNA: TGTGCCAGCAGCATCGAAGGCCAAAGGGAAGGCCGGGAGACCCAGTACTTC